A selection of T cell receptor beta chains follows, all from one sample in a study of T cell changes during pregnancy in multiple sclerosis. Assay: immunoSEQ multiplex PCR; the TCRdb copy retains only in-frame clones and omits some. The table includes approximately 37,000 clones, roughly 94% detected once. This sample comprised peripheral blood, obtained in the third trimester of pregnancy. The receptors derive from a female donor with multiple sclerosis, enrolled in a pregnancy study. Each CDR3 is given with its conserved first and last residue. A D gene is named only where the DNA matches it firmly. Clone size is shown for a subset of rows, as once, few, many or a class of expanded clone.

J gene | D gene | clone size | V gene | CDR3 length | CDR3 protein | CDR3 DNA
TRBJ1-4 | TRBD1 | NA | TRBV4-1 | 15 | CASSPSTGGNEKLFF | TGCGCCAGCAGCCCCTCGACAGGGGGAAATGAAAAACTGTTTTTT
TRBJ1-5 | NA | NA | TRBV7-2 | 12 | CASSLDGVAQHF | TGTGCCAGCAGCTTAGACGGGGTAGCCCAGCATTTT
TRBJ1-1 | NA | once | TRBV15 | 14 | CATSRLTGGTEAFF | TGTGCCACCAGCAGACTGACAGGAGGCACTGAAGCTTTCTTT
TRBJ1-2 | NA | NA | TRBV7-8 | 13 | CASSSWGGVGYTF | TGTGCCAGCAGCTCTTGGGGGGGAGTCGGCTACACCTTC
TRBJ2-1 | TRBD1 | NA | TRBV7-8 | 19 | CASSLGRGQGVLSYNEQFF | TGTGCCAGCAGCTTAGGGCGGGGACAGGGGGTTCTGTCCTACAATGAGCAGTTCTTC
TRBJ1-5 | NA | NA | TRBV27 | 14 | CASSLRDSNQPQHF | TGTGCCAGCAGTTTACGGGATAGCAATCAGCCCCAGCATTTT
TRBJ1-4 | NA | NA | TRBV29-1 | 14 | CSVRTGTSNEKLFF | TGCAGCGTCCGCACCGGGACTTCTAATGAAAAACTGTTTTTT
TRBJ1-2 | NA | NA | TRBV7-9 | 15 | CASSSDLWGAYGYTF | TGTGCCAGCAGCTCTGATTTGTGGGGCGCATATGGCTACACCTTC
TRBJ2-1 | TRBD2 | NA | TRBV7-8 | 13 | CASRGLARNEQFF | TGTGCCAGCAGGGGACTAGCCCGCAATGAGCAGTTCTTC
TRBJ1-5 | NA | once | TRBV2 | 15 | CASSQNLRGNQPQHF | TGTGCCAGCAGCCAAAATCTGAGAGGGAATCAGCCCCAGCATTTT
TRBJ2-6 | NA | NA | TRBV5-1 | 17 | CASSLGFRDTGANVLTF | TGCGCCAGCAGCTTGGGTTTCAGGGATACTGGGGCCAACGTCCTGACTTTC
TRBJ2-1 | TRBD2 | NA | TRBV4-3 | 16 | CASSQGVGLAAYEQFF | TGCGCCAGCAGCCAAGGCGTAGGACTAGCGGCGTATGAGCAGTTCTTC
TRBJ2-2 | TRBD2 | NA | TRBV11-2 | 16 | CASSLIGRGGTGELFF | TGTGCCAGCAGCTTAATAGGACGGGGGGGCACCGGGGAGCTGTTTTTT
TRBJ2-3 | TRBD2 | NA | TRBV5-1 | 16 | CASSRGTSEDTDTQYF | TGCGCCAGCAGCCGGGGGACTAGCGAAGACACAGATACGCAGTATTTT
TRBJ2-2 | NA | NA | TRBV19 | 16 | CASTVRWTATTGELFF | TGTGCCAGTACCGTCAGATGGACAGCGACCACCGGGGAGCTGTTTTTT
TRBJ2-3 | TRBD1 | NA | TRBV5-8 | 15 | CASSSIGQGTDTQYF | TGTGCCAGCAGCTCGATAGGACAGGGCACAGATACGCAGTATTTT
TRBJ2-3 | NA | NA | TRBV5-1 | 15 | CASSRRTVKGDTQYF | TGCGCCAGCAGCCGCCGCACGGTAAAGGGGGATACGCAGTATTTT
TRBJ1-4 | NA | once | TRBV6-5 | 12 | CASSTGGAELFF | TGTGCCAGCAGTACGGGTGGAGCCGAACTGTTTTTT
TRBJ1-3 | TRBD1 | NA | TRBV5-1 | 16 | CASSLTGTVGGNTIYF | TGCGCCAGCAGCTTGACCGGGACAGTGGGTGGAAACACCATATATTTT
TRBJ2-2 | TRBD1 | NA | TRBV6-6 | 14 | CASRGQANTGELFF | TGTGCCAGCAGAGGACAGGCCAACACCGGGGAGCTGTTTTTT
TRBJ2-3 | TRBD2 | NA | TRBV7-3 | 16 | CASSLGLAGGPDTQYF | TGTGCCAGCAGCTTGGGACTAGCGGGAGGACCAGATACGCAGTATTTT
TRBJ2-1 | TRBD2 | NA | TRBV5-6 | 16 | CASSPAPAGGNNEQFF | TGTGCCAGCAGCCCCGCCCCCGCGGGGGGCAACAATGAGCAGTTCTTC
TRBJ2-7 | TRBD1 | NA | TRBV5-5 | 17 | CASSLSPQGAIGYEQYF | TGTGCCAGCAGCCTTTCCCCCCAGGGGGCCATCGGATACGAGCAGTACTTC
TRBJ1-1 | NA | NA | TRBV29-1 | 11 | CSVVTDREAFF | TGCAGCGTTGTGACGGACAGAGAAGCTTTCTTT
TRBJ1-1 | NA | NA | TRBV6-4 | 16 | CASSEFWTDRNTEAFF | TGTGCCAGCAGTGAGTTTTGGACAGATAGGAACACTGAAGCTTTCTTT
TRBJ1-3 | NA | NA | TRBV30 | 14 | CAWSAGGIGNTIYF | TGTGCCTGGAGTGCCGGGGGGATAGGAAACACCATATATTTT
TRBJ1-2 | TRBD1 | NA | TRBV9 | 15 | CASSEDDRDNYGYTF | TGTGCCAGCAGCGAAGATGACAGGGACAACTATGGCTACACCTTC
TRBJ2-7 | TRBD1 | NA | TRBV9 | 14 | CASSPIGQGHEQYF | TGTGCCAGCAGCCCGATCGGACAGGGCCACGAGCAGTACTTC
TRBJ2-5 | NA | NA | TRBV10-3 | 15 | CATEAEEGLGETQYF | TGTGCCACCGAGGCAGAGGAGGGCCTAGGAGAGACCCAGTACTTC
TRBJ2-4 | NA | NA | TRBV21-1 | 20 | CASSPPRGGRTRVTKNIQYF | TGTGCCAGCAGCCCTCCCCGCGGGGGGCGGACGCGGGTTACCAAAAACATTCAGTACTTC
TRBJ2-3 | NA | NA | TRBV27 | 16 | CASSSIKLRTTDTQYF | TGTGCCAGCAGTTCTATTAAGCTTAGAACCACAGATACGCAGTATTTT
TRBJ1-5 | TRBD1 | NA | TRBV7-8 | 16 | CASSLDRGESNQPQHF | TGTGCCAGCAGCCTTGACAGGGGGGAGAGCAATCAGCCCCAGCATTTT
TRBJ2-5 | TRBD1 | NA | TRBV29-1 | 16 | CSVRIPGQGLQETQYF | TGCAGCGTTAGAATACCGGGACAGGGTCTACAAGAGACCCAGTACTTC
TRBJ2-7 | TRBD2 | NA | TRBV19 | 13 | CASSLAGNYEQYF | TGTGCCAGTAGTCTAGCGGGAAACTACGAGCAGTACTTC
TRBJ2-3 | NA | once | TRBV29-1 | 13 | CSVGAGGTDTQYF | TGCAGCGTTGGGGCAGGGGGCACAGATACGCAGTATTTT
TRBJ1-5 | NA | NA | TRBV10-3 | 16 | CAISERSGVSNQPQHF | TGTGCCATCAGTGAGAGGTCAGGGGTCTCCAATCAGCCCCAGCATTTT
TRBJ2-7 | NA | NA | TRBV2 | 13 | CASNRGGAGEQYF | TGTGCCAGCAACCGAGGGGGGGCGGGGGAGCAGTACTTC
TRBJ1-5 | TRBD1 | NA | TRBV28 | 16 | CASSSPQGNSNQPQHF | TGTGCCAGCAGTTCGCCACAGGGGAATAGCAATCAGCCCCAGCATTTT
TRBJ1-1 | TRBD1 | NA | TRBV15 | 14 | CATSRGGTVNEAFF | TGTGCCACCAGCAGAGGCGGGACAGTCAATGAAGCTTTCTTT
TRBJ2-2 | NA | NA | TRBV20-1 | 11 | CSARGEGELFF | TGCAGTGCTAGAGGCGAAGGGGAGCTGTTTTTT
TRBJ1-1 | TRBD1 | NA | TRBV11-2 | 19 | CASSFGWAGGIGGNTEAFF | TGTGCCAGCAGCTTCGGATGGGCAGGGGGAATCGGAGGGAACACTGAAGCTTTCTTT
TRBJ1-2 | TRBD1 | NA | TRBV19 | 14 | CASRTTGGLNGYTF | TGTGCCAGTAGGACGACAGGGGGATTGAATGGCTACACCTTC
TRBJ2-5 | TRBD2 | NA | TRBV6-1 | 16 | CASSGRTSGGQETQYF | TGTGCCAGCAGTGGTCGGACTAGCGGGGGACAAGAGACCCAGTACTTC
TRBJ2-3 | TRBD2 | NA | TRBV2 | 19 | CASSLPSGGPFFSTDTQYF | TGTGCCAGCAGTTTGCCTAGCGGGGGGCCTTTTTTTAGCACAGATACGCAGTATTTT